Below are 15 T cell receptor beta chains sequenced from a single sample in a study of shared clonotypes between healthy human individuals. Here immunoSEQ multiplex PCR was the method, and the copy in TCRdb shows in-frame clones only, minus some. The data contain 550,000 to 850,000 clones, 72% of them singletons. The specimen sequenced was memory CD4+ T cells sorted from blood. Subset specified: CD45RA-negative fraction. These receptors all come from a woman between 25 and 40 years old in good health.

This rearrangement joins TRBV28 to TRBJ2-5; 11 bases are shared with TRBD2. Germline V gene data show CDR1 as MDHEN and CDR2 as SYDVKM. The CDR3 has 18 residues. Unmatched junction bases numbered 13, after V lost 2 bases and J lost 5 bases. CDR3: CASSLGWLAGGEYETQYF. In DNA, the CDR3 is TGTGCCAGCAGTTTAGGTTGGCTAGCGGGAGGAGAGTACGAGACCCAGTACTTC.

The gene calls are TRBV29-1 and TRBJ2-2, with 12 positions matching TRBD2. From germline, CDR1 is SQVTM and CDR2 ANQGSEA. This CDR3 has 16 amino acids. Germline trimming cut 6 bases from V and 3 bases from J; bases unmatched to any gene: 8. In nucleotides, the CDR3 is TGCAGCGTACAAGGACTAGCGGGATCGGACACCGGGGAGCTGTTTTTT. Translating gives CSVQGLAGSDTGELFF.

This clone was counted a few times. Additional DNA sequences in this sample encode the identical CDR3. The chain combines TRBV5-1 with TRBJ2-3; TRBD1 or TRBD2 may be the D gene (5 bases each). The CDR3 has 14 amino acids. V shed 2 bases and J shed 6 bases, with 13 bases lying between them. The V gene's germline CDR1 is SGHRS and CDR2 YFSETQ. As DNA, the CDR3 is TGCGCCAGCAGCTTCGGGACCGTTGGGGATACGCAGTATTTT. Protein product: CASSFGTVGDTQYF.

The V call is TRBV10-2, the J call TRBJ1-2; D is unresolved. Germline V gene sequence: CDR1 WSHSY, CDR2 SAAADI. V gave up 2 bases and J gave up 4 bases, with 8 bases separating them. The CDR3 runs to 13 residues. The DNA of the CDR3 is TGCGCCAGCAGTGAGACGTCCGGCTATGGCTACACCTTC. It translates to CASSETSGYGYTF.

The chain recombines TRBV11-2 with TRBJ2-1, with D maybe TRBD2 (5 bases). Deletions cut 1 base from V and 8 bases from J, with 15 bases between. The CDR3 spans 15 residues. Germline V gives CDR1 SGHAT, CDR2 FQNNGV. The CDR3 region has the DNA TGTGCCAGCAGCTTAGCGGCGGTGGGGAGCCATGAGCAGTTCTTC. It specifies CASSLAAVGSHEQFF.

This clone was observed a few times. The chain couples TRBV5-6 to TRBJ1-2; D uncertain. The CDR3 covers 14 residues. The V and J ends lost 6 bases and 1 base respectively, with 13 bases between them. Germline CDR1 reads SGHDT; CDR2 reads YYEEEE. CDR3: CASTANGGNYGYTF. Here the CDR3 DNA reads TGTGCCAGCACCGCGAACGGCGGTAACTATGGCTACACCTTC.

The chain combines TRBV4-1 with TRBJ2-2; D gene ambiguous. In germline, CDR1 is MGHRA, CDR2 YSYEKL. The ends were cut back, 1 base at V and 6 bases at J, with 12 bases in the middle. This CDR3 is 15 amino acids long. The DNA of the CDR3 is TGCGCCAGCAGCCAAGGGCATTTCTTGTCCGGGGAGCTGTTTTTT. It codes for CASSQGHFLSGELFF.

CDR3 residues: CASSQGDFLNTGELFF. The CDR3 DNA reads TGCGCCAGCAGCCAGGGGGACTTCCTAAACACCGGGGAGCTGTTTTTT. The chain couples TRBV4-1 to TRBJ2-2; maybe TRBD2 (6 bases). V lost 3 bases to trimming and J lost 2 bases, with 13 bases between them. The CDR3 contains 16 residues. Germline CDR1 and CDR2: MGHRA and YSYEKL.

This CDR3 is CASSYSEWGPYEQYF. CDR3 sequence (DNA): TGTGCCAGCAGTTACTCGGAGTGGGGTCCCTACGAGCAGTACTTC. This chain uses TRBV6-5 with TRBJ2-7; D is uncertain. Trimming removed 0 bases from V and 2 bases from J, with 11 bases in between. CDR1 is MNHEY, CDR2 SVGAGI, per germline. CDR3 length: 15 amino acids.

This sequence joins TRBV18 and TRBJ2-3; D is unresolved. The V gene's germline CDR1 is KGHSH and CDR2 LQKENI. The CDR3 has 12 residues. V shed 1 base and J shed 4 bases, with 3 bases lying between them. In DNA form, the CDR3 reads TGTGCCAGCTCACCACAGGCAGATACGCAGTATTTT. Protein product: CASSPQADTQYF.

On this clone itself: The same CDR3 also results from other DNA sequences found in this sample. In nucleotides, the CDR3 is TGTGCCAGCAGTTACGCGCTAGCGGGCTACAATGAGCAGTTCTTC. It encodes CASSYALAGYNEQFF. V usage is TRBV6-5 and J usage is TRBJ2-1, with 8 positions matching TRBD2. Germline V gene data show CDR1 as MNHEY and CDR2 as SVGAGI. CDR3 length: 15 residues. V gave up 2 bases and J gave up 3 bases; unmatched junction bases: 3.

The genes are TRBV7-2 and TRBJ2-3; 10 positions agree with TRBD2. V lost 5 bases and J lost 0; bases outside the gene matches: 11. Germline V gives CDR1 SGHTA, CDR2 FQGNSA. CDR3 size: 18 residues. Written as DNA, the CDR3 is TGTGCCAGCAGCCAACCTAGCGGGAGCCAACCTAGCACAGATACGCAGTATTTT. This translates into CASSQPSGSQPSTDTQYF.

Points on this clone: The sample holds other DNA sequences that translate to the same CDR3. The CDR3, as DNA: TGTGCCAGCTCCCCGACAGGGGGGAACCAGCCCCAGCATTTT. Its protein product is CASSPTGGNQPQHF. The chain employs TRBV18 and TRBJ1-5, with 9 bases matching TRBD1. V shed 6 bases, J shed 7 bases, and the junction held 7 bases outside the gene matches. The CDR3 runs to 14 residues. Germline V CDR1 and CDR2: KGHSH, LQKENI.

The rearrangement links TRBV27 to TRBJ1-1, with D possibly matching TRBD1 (5 bases). Germline V CDR1 and CDR2: MNHEY, SMNVEV (reference sequence). This CDR3 is 14 amino acids long. Trimming took 4 bases from V and 4 from J, leaving 13 bases between them. DNA for the CDR3: TGTGCCAGCAGTTCCCAACCTCAGGGCACTGAAGCTTTCTTT. It yields the protein CASSSQPQGTEAFF.

This clone was detected a few times. The chain is built from TRBV7-3 and TRBJ2-7, with a possible D match to TRBD1 (5 bases). V was clipped by 2 bases and J by 6 bases, with 11 bases between them. The V gene's germline CDR1 is SGHTA and CDR2 FQGTGA. This CDR3 spans 13 amino acids. In nucleotides, the CDR3 is TGTGCCAGCAGCTTAGGGAAGGGGCGCGAGCAGTACTTC. Encoded protein: CASSLGKGREQYF.